The rows below give T cell receptor beta chains drawn from one sample of a study of beta chain features in type 1 diabetes. The protocol was immunoSEQ multiplex PCR, while the TCRdb copy is restricted to in-frame clones and leaves out a portion. The table lists over 650,000 clones, over 13% of them singletons. Sequencing input: naive CD4+ T cells from blood. Receptors were obtained from a man between 18 and 35 years old with type 1 diabetes. Each CDR3 is given with its conserved first and last residue. The order of the fields is J gene, V gene, clone size, D gene, CDR3 DNA, CDR3 protein. The D gene is left open where the match is weak. A row's size may be missing; if present it is once, few, many or a size class.

>TRBJ1-1|TRBV6-1|-|-
TGTGCCAGCAGTATCCAGGGGCTCAACACTGAAGCTTTCTTT
CASSIQGLNTEAFF
>TRBJ2-7|TRBV6-5|few|-
TGTGCCAGCAGCGGACCCCTCACCTACGAGCAGTACTTC
CASSGPLTYEQYF
>TRBJ1-2|TRBV29-1|few|TRBD1
TGCAGCGTTTCCCCAGGGGGCGCATCCCACACCTTC
CSVSPGGASHTF
>TRBJ2-3|TRBV4-1|few|-
TGCGCCAGCAGCCAAGGAGGGCCCGGCACAGATACGCAGTATTTT
CASSQGGPGTDTQYF
>TRBJ2-5|TRBV20-1|few|-
TGCAGTGCTAAGGAGGAGACCCAGTACTTC
CSAKEETQYF
>TRBJ2-7|TRBV7-2|few|-
TGTGCCAGCAGCTTAGGCAACCCCGGGTCCTACGAGCAGTACTTC
CASSLGNPGSYEQYF
>TRBJ1-5|TRBV29-1|few|-
TGCAGCGTGGGAGCGAGTAGCAATCAGCCCCAGCATTTT
CSVGASSNQPQHF
>TRBJ2-7|TRBV6-5|-|-
TGTGCCAGCAGACCTACAGCCCACACCTACGAGCAGTACTTC
CASRPTAHTYEQYF
>TRBJ2-3|TRBV2|-|TRBD2
TGTGCCAGCAGAAACAGCGGGGGAGATACGCAGTATTTT
CASRNSGGDTQYF
>TRBJ2-3|TRBV30|few|-
TGTGCCTGGAGTGTAAGCACAGATACGCAGTATTTT
CAWSVSTDTQYF
>TRBJ2-3|TRBV7-2|few|TRBD2
TGTGCCAGCAGCCGACTAGCGGGAGTGCCAGATACGCAGTATTTT
CASSRLAGVPDTQYF
>TRBJ2-7|TRBV11-2|-|-
TGTGCCAGCAGCTTATGGGGCGGTCGGGAGCAGTACTTC
CASSLWGGREQYF
>TRBJ2-7|TRBV18|-|-
TGTGCCAGCTCACCACAGACACCTTTCTCCTACGAGCAGTACTTC
CASSPQTPFSYEQYF
>TRBJ2-1|TRBV5-1|few|-
TGCGCCAGCAGCTTTGGTAGTAGCTTTGACAATGAGCAGTTCTTC
CASSFGSSFDNEQFF
>TRBJ2-7|TRBV7-2|few|TRBD2
TGTGCCAGCAGCTTAGGAGCGGGAGGGCCCTACGAGCAGTACTTC
CASSLGAGGPYEQYF
>TRBJ1-5|TRBV18|-|-
TGTGCCAGCTCACCACTCGAGGGCAATCAGCCCCAGCATTTT
CASSPLEGNQPQHF
>TRBJ1-1|TRBV30|few|TRBD1
TGTGCCTGGACCCCGTGGGACAGGGTGGGCACTGAAGCTTTCTTT
CAWTPWDRVGTEAFF
>TRBJ1-6|TRBV4-1|-|-
TGCGCCAGCAGCCAAGGGGAAAATTCACCCCTCCACTTT
CASSQGENSPLHF
>TRBJ2-1|TRBV5-6|many|-
TGTGCCAGCAGCTTGGCGGCGGACCAGTTCTTC
CASSLAADQFF
>TRBJ2-5|TRBV4-2|-|-
TGTGCCAGCAGCCAAGATCAAAGCGAGACCCAGTACTTC
CASSQDQSETQYF
>TRBJ2-1|TRBV7-6|-|TRBD2
TGTGCCAGCAGTAATCGGGAGCGGGGGAGCTCCTACAATGAGCAGTTCTTC
CASSNRERGSSYNEQFF